A few counts support the clone carrying this T cell receptor beta chain. Its antigen is still unknown. This CDR3 spans 13 amino acids. Trimming cost V 6 bases and J 0 bases, with 9 bases left between them. Germline V gene data show CDR1 as LNHDA and CDR2 as SQIVND (reference sequence). This specimen belongs to a study of T cell repertoires in cytomegalovirus infection. Study in general: CMV infection and matching HLA type were both indicated by public TCR beta signatures. Whole-study results and caveats: The ex vivo response was dominated by HLA-C-restricted CMV-specific TCR beta clonotypes. The study identified carriers of CMV plus the relevant HLA from cumulative public TCR beta family frequency.

TCRdb redid the calling of the reads with MiXCR, one entry per CDR3 protein. Among 75,000 to 95,000 distinct CDR3 sequences, about 45% were seen once, and the ten largest hold just over 90%. The clonotype originates from a human donor in good health (CMV status not recorded). Some clones in this sample may be carry-over from other donors' samples. Sequences were derived from CD8+ T cells from cultured PBMCs, sampled from culture after CMV antigen stimulation. V and J are TRBV19 and TRBJ2-7, with D possibly being TRBD1 (6 bases). The CDR3 DNA reads as TGTGCCAGTAGCCCGACAGGCTCCTACGAGCAGTACTTC. Protein: CASSPTGSYEQYF.